This TCR beta chain was sequenced for a study of blood T cell repertoires in COVID-19. Study overall: Italy, Spain and the United States were the sources of the convalescent and acute COVID-19 samples. Sources were T cells, B-cell-depleted T cells, or PBMCs; the material itself was cDNA or gDNA.

Original methodology: Nucleated cell counts were estimated from reference gene primer amplification. Assay: immunoSEQ multiplex PCR; the TCRdb copy retains only in-frame clones and omits some. The D gene and trimming were derived from the DNA, and the V and J assignments and clone size from that table. Among 250,000 to 300,000 clones listed, roughly 88% were seen once. The CDR3 extends over 13 amino acids. Germline trimming cut 2 bases from V and 4 bases from J; bases unmatched to any gene: 3. CDR1 is GTSNPN and CDR2 is SVGIG in the germline V gene (reference sequence). This TCR was recovered from a woman in her thirties who had recovered from COVID-19. The chain couples TRBV30 to TRBJ2-3; 7 nucleotides align to TRBD1. The sample consisted of peripheral blood. CDR3 DNA sequence: TGTGCCTGGAGTCCGGACAGGCCAGATACGCAGTATTTT. As protein: CAWSPDRPDTQYF.